A single sample is the source of the 20 T cell receptor beta chains below, sequenced in a study of Ad26.COV2.S vaccination and SARS-CoV-2 variants. The protocol was immunoSEQ multiplex PCR, while the TCRdb copy is restricted to in-frame clones and leaves out a portion. In the table there are 430,000 or so clones, roughly nine tenths of which are singletons. Treatment noted: about 20 received Ad26.COV2.S at low or high dose, single or two shots; 5 received placebo; per-sample allocation not given. Sampling was done on day 63 after the first vaccine or placebo injection. The specimen was peripheral blood, collected in a trial of Ad26.COV2.S vaccine versus placebo. Receptors originate from a person between 18 and 59 years old who received the Ad26.COV2.S COVID-19 vaccine or a placebo.

The chain has TRBV28 and TRBJ1-2; perhaps TRBD1 as D (5 bases). V was shortened by 6 bases and J by 0 bases, with 11 bases between the two germline ends. Germline CDR1 and CDR2: MDHEN and SYDVKM. The CDR3 is 14 residues long. The CDR3 DNA follows: TGTGCCAGCAGGGCGGACACGTCTAACTATGGCTACACCTTC. This gives the protein CASRADTSNYGYTF.

This clone has only one observation. The V gene is TRBV19, the J gene TRBJ2-7; D is uncertain. Germline loops: CDR1 LNHDA, CDR2 SQIVND (reference sequence). V was clipped by 3 bases and J by 7 bases, with 13 bases between them. The CDR3 sequence is 13 residues long. The CDR3 DNA follows: TGTGCCAGTAGTATCCCCCCCCCTGGGGAGCAGTACTTC. Protein: CASSIPPPGEQYF. The full variable domain, with the rest looked up from reference TRBV19 and TRBJ2-7, is DGGITQSPKYLFRKEGQNVTLSCEQNLNHDAMYWYRQDPGQGLRLIYYSQIVNDFQKGDIAEGYSVSREKKESFPLTVTSAQKNPTAFYLCASSIPPPGEQYFGPGTRLTVT.

This CDR3 is CASSLKSVLGTGELFF. CDR3 DNA sequence: TGTGCCAGCAGTTTAAAATCCGTTTTGGGCACCGGGGAGCTGTTTTTT. The rearrangement uses TRBV27 and TRBJ2-2; D unclear. Trimming cost V 2 bases and J 4 bases, with 14 bases left between them. The CDR3 length is 16 residues. CDR1 is MNHEY, CDR2 SMNVEV, per germline (reference sequence).

The J gene is TRBJ1-2, the V gene TRBV2, with 8 bases that match TRBD1. The CDR3 is 13 residues long. Trimming took 7 bases from V and 8 from J; bases not matched to a gene: 9. From germline, CDR1 is SNHLY and CDR2 FYNNEI. CDR3 residues: CASIVRTGIGYTF. The CDR3 coding sequence is TGTGCCAGCATCGTGAGGACAGGGATAGGCTACACCTTC.

The CDR3 DNA reads TGTGCCAGCAGCCGCGCCGGGACGCAAGGGGACATTCAGTACTTC. This sequence encodes CASSRAGTQGDIQYF. The chain carries TRBV11-3 and TRBJ2-4, with D perhaps given as TRBD1 or TRBD2 (5 bases each). This CDR3 spans 15 amino acids. Germline assignment: CDR1 SGHNT and CDR2 YENEEA. V shed 5 bases and J shed 8 bases, with 19 bases lying between them.

The rearrangement uses TRBV19 and TRBJ1-6; D ambiguous. Germline V lookup: CDR1 LNHDA, CDR2 SQIVND (reference sequence). The CDR3 loop spans 13 amino acids. V was trimmed by 7 bases and J by 10 bases, leaving 14 bases between them. CDR3 region: CASKDPTLSPLHF. For the CDR3, the DNA is TGTGCCAGTAAAGACCCTACTCTATCACCCCTCCACTTT.

The chain joins TRBV7-3 to TRBJ2-1; tentatively, D is TRBD2 (6 bases). The CDR3 consists of 15 residues. From germline, CDR1 is SGHTA and CDR2 FQGTGA. Trimming left V 3 bases short and J 4 bases short, with 13 bases between. DNA for the CDR3: TGTGCCAGCAGCTTGGCCGGGAGTGTTTACAATGAGCAGTTCTTC. Translated, it gives CASSLAGSVYNEQFF.

The chain carries TRBV7-6 and TRBJ1-1; possibly TRBD1 for D (5 bases). The CDR3 length is 15 residues. Germline assignment: CDR1 SGHVS and CDR2 FNYEAQ. V was cut by 0 bases and J by 3 bases, with 11 bases left in between. CDR3 DNA sequence: TGTGCCAGCAGCTTAGCGGCACAGGCGGACACTGAAGCTTTCTTT. Translated, it gives CASSLAAQADTEAFF.

The genes are TRBV6-5 and TRBJ2-6; possible D gene TRBD1, 6 bases. This CDR3 is 15 amino acids long. V was pared by 5 bases and J by 2 bases, with 10 bases between. Germline CDR1 is MNHEY and CDR2 is SVGAGI. The CDR3 region has the DNA TGTGCCAGCAGTCCATCAGGGGCTGGGGCCAACGTCCTGACTTTC. It is translated as CASSPSGAGANVLTF.

The chain combines TRBV6-5 with TRBJ2-3; 9 bases are shared with TRBD2. V lost 0 bases, J lost 2 bases, and 3 bases stayed unmatched. Germline values: CDR1 MNHEY, CDR2 SVGAGI. The CDR3 loop spans 16 amino acids. The CDR3 here is CASSYSSGRSTDTQYF. CDR3 bases: TGTGCCAGCAGTTACTCGAGCGGGAGGTCCACAGATACGCAGTATTTT.

The chain uses TRBV28 and TRBJ2-2; the D gene is possibly TRBD1 (5 bases). The CDR3 runs 14 residues. The germline CDR1 and CDR2 sequences are MDHEN and SYDVKM. Trimming removed 1 base at V and 5 bases at J, with 8 bases between. CDR3 region: CASSLFGATGELFF. CDR3 DNA: TGTGCCAGCAGTTTATTTGGGGCGACCGGGGAGCTGTTTTTT. Supplemented by reference TRBV28 and TRBJ2-2, the full variable domain reads DVKVTQSSRYLVKRTGEKVFLECVQDMDHENMFWYRQDPGLGLRLIYFSYDVKMKEKGDIPEGYSVSREKKERFSLILESASTNQTSMYLCASSLFGATGELFFGEGSRLTVL.

A single count supports this clone. DNA for the CDR3: TGTGCCAGCTCACCTCGGGCCTCGAACACTGAAGCTTTCTTT. It codes for CASSPRASNTEAFF. The V and J genes are TRBV18 and TRBJ1-1; D gene unclear. V was clipped by 3 bases and J by 1 base, with 9 bases between them. The CDR3 extends over 14 amino acids. Germline CDR1 reads KGHSH; CDR2 reads LQKENI.

This rearrangement joins TRBV5-1 to TRBJ2-1; the D gene could be TRBD1 or TRBD2 (5 bases each). The CDR3 has 14 amino acids. Germline lookup yields CDR1 SGHRS and CDR2 YFSETQ. The V gene lost 7 bases and the J gene lost 0 bases, with 11 bases spanning the gap. The CDR3 DNA follows: TGCGCCAGCGGCCGGGACGACTCCTACAATGAGCAGTTCTTC. Translated: CASGRDDSYNEQFF. Supplemented by reference TRBV5-1 and TRBJ2-1, the full variable domain reads KAGVTQTPRYLIKTRGQQVTLSCSPISGHRSVSWYQQTPGQGLQFLFEYFSETQRNKGNFPGRFSGRQFSNSRSEMNVSTLELGDSALYLCASGRDDSYNEQFFGPGTRLTVL.

The chain has TRBV9 and TRBJ2-2; the match to TRBD1 covers 11 bases. CDR3 size: 15 residues. V dropped 2 bases and J dropped 8; count of bases not matched to a gene: 5. Germline-derived CDR1 and CDR2 are SGDLS and YYNGEE. The CDR3: CASSVGQGAVGELFF. The CDR3 DNA reads TGTGCCAGCAGCGTCGGACAGGGGGCAGTGGGGGAGCTGTTTTTT.

This chain joins TRBV10-3 and TRBJ1-2; TRBD1 might be the D (5 bases). Germline-derived CDR1 and CDR2 are ENHRY and SYGVKD. This CDR3 contains 12 residues. V lost 4 bases and J lost 7, with 10 bases in between. For the CDR3, the DNA is TGTGCCATCAGTGGGGGCTTGAGTGGCTACACCTTC. This translates into CAISGGLSGYTF.

The chain couples TRBV3-1 (or the pseudogene TRBV3-2) to TRBJ2-1; TRBD2 matches at 12 bases. This CDR3 spans 15 amino acids. Germline V gene data show CDR1 as LGHDT and CDR2 as YNNKEL (reference sequence). V lost 2 bases and J lost 10; bases outside the gene matches: 6. CDR3 residues: CASSQSSGRAEEQFF. The CDR3 bases are TGTGCCAGCAGCCAATCTAGCGGGAGGGCCGAGGAGCAGTTCTTC.

The rearrangement links TRBV5-6 to TRBJ2-7; 11 bases line up with TRBD2. The germline CDR1 and CDR2 sequences are SGHDT and YYEEEE. V lost 3 bases and J lost 5; bases outside the gene matches: 4. The CDR3 extends over 14 amino acids. The CDR3 sequence is CASSSGLAVNEQYF. Here the CDR3 DNA reads TGTGCCAGCAGCTCGGGACTAGCGGTAAACGAGCAGTACTTC.

The chain joins TRBV7-2 to TRBJ2-1, with D uncertain. The CDR3 is 13 residues long. The V and J ends lost 5 bases and 4 bases respectively, with 9 bases between them. Looked up from germline, CDR1 is SGHTA and CDR2 is FQGNSA. CDR3 loop: CASSPQAYNEQFF. The CDR3 DNA reads as TGTGCCAGCAGCCCCCAGGCGTACAATGAGCAGTTCTTC.

The chain employs TRBV5-1 and TRBJ1-3; no firm D call. The CDR3 consists of 16 residues. Germline assignment: CDR1 SGHRS and CDR2 YFSETQ. V was clipped by 0 bases and J by 1 base, with 11 bases between them. The CDR3 loop is CASSLGYIQSGNTIYF. The CDR3 DNA is TGCGCCAGCAGCTTGGGTTACATACAATCTGGAAACACCATATATTTT.

V and J are TRBV7-3 and TRBJ2-3; 9 bases agree with TRBD1. J gave up 6 bases and V 1 base, and 2 bases lay outside the gene matches. CDR1 is SGHTA and CDR2 is FQGTGA in the germline V gene. The CDR3 consists of 14 residues. CDR3 loop: CASSLRQGVDTQYF. CDR3 in DNA: TGTGCCAGCAGCTTAAGACAGGGGGTCGATACGCAGTATTTT. The variable domain in full, with the rest retrieved from reference TRBV7-3 and TRBJ2-3, is GAGVSQTPSNKVTEKGKYVELRCDPISGHTALYWYRQSLGQGPEFLIYFQGTGAADDSGLPNDRFFAVRPEGSVSTLKIQRTERGDSAVYLCASSLRQGVDTQYFGPGTRLTVL.